The 24 T cell receptor beta chains below come from one sample, sequenced in a study of cytomegalovirus exposure and HLA in healthy donors. Method: immunoSEQ multiplex PCR; TCRdb's copy keeps in-frame clones and lacks some. This table holds roughly 250,000 clones, 80% to 90% found once. The source material was PBMCs. All receptors derive from a man aged 18 to 29 in good health and CMV-seronegative.

The chain employs TRBV28 and TRBJ2-3; D might be TRBD1 (6 bases). In germline, CDR1 is MDHEN, CDR2 SYDVKM. This CDR3 contains 16 residues. Trimming stripped 6 bases from V and 4 bases from J, with 20 bases between. The CDR3 here is CASRTGKWVVSDTQYF. The CDR3 bases are TGTGCCAGCAGAACAGGGAAATGGGTCGTGTCAGATACGCAGTATTTT.

DNA of the CDR3: TGTGCCAGCAGTTATCCCCCTATAAATCAAGCTTTCTTT. Translating it yields CASSYPPINQAFF. V and J are TRBV28 and TRBJ1-1; D is unclear. This CDR3 is built from 13 residues. Germline V gene data show CDR1 as MDHEN and CDR2 as SYDVKM. V lost 4 bases and J 9 bases, leaving 15 bases between the germline ends. Using reference TRBV28 and TRBJ1-1 for the parts outside the CDR3, the full variable domain is DVKVTQSSRYLVKRTGEKVFLECVQDMDHENMFWYRQDPGLGLRLIYFSYDVKMKEKGDIPEGYSVSREKKERFSLILESASTNQTSMYLCASSYPPINQAFFGQGTRLTVV.

The chain employs TRBV9 and TRBJ2-2, with 8 bases lining up with TRBD1. The CDR3 consists of 17 residues. The V gene's germline CDR1 is SGDLS and CDR2 YYNGEE. With V trimmed by 3 bases and J by 7 bases, 14 bases remained unmatched. CDR3 in DNA: TGTGCCAGCAGCGCAAGACAGGGGATAACCGGGGGCGGGGAGCTGTTTTTT. Translated, it gives CASSARQGITGGGELFF.

The chain carries TRBV27 and TRBJ2-5; the D gene is possibly TRBD2 (6 bases). Trimming left V 3 bases short and J 4 bases short, with 12 bases between. The germline V gene encodes CDR1 MNHEY and CDR2 SMNVEV (reference sequence). The CDR3 has 14 amino acids. The CDR3 spells CASSFWGGSETQYF. The CDR3, as DNA: TGTGCCAGCAGTTTTTGGGGAGGCTCAGAGACCCAGTACTTC.

The J gene is TRBJ2-3, the V gene TRBV7-2; 12 positions agree with TRBD2. Germline V gene sequence: CDR1 SGHTA, CDR2 FQGNSA. J gave up 4 bases and V 5 bases, and 7 bases lay outside the gene matches. CDR3 length: 16 amino acids. CDR3 sequence (DNA): TGTGCCAGCAGCCTACTAGCGGGAGGCGGCCCAGATACGCAGTATTTT. As protein: CASSLLAGGGPDTQYF.

This chain links TRBV29-1 with TRBJ2-7, with D possibly being TRBD1 (6 bases). Trimming left V 7 bases short and J 1 base short, with 17 bases between. Germline CDR1 reads SQVTM; CDR2 reads ANQGSEA. The CDR3 is 14 amino acids. CDR3 in DNA: TGCAGCGCGCTAGACCCAGGGGAATCCTACGAGCAGTACTTC. Its translation: CSALDPGESYEQYF.

This rearrangement joins TRBV28 to TRBJ2-3; 13 nucleotides agree with TRBD2. Germline loops: CDR1 MDHEN, CDR2 SYDVKM. After removal of 6 bases from V and 5 bases from J, the junction contained 14 bases not matched to a gene. This CDR3 comprises 18 residues. The CDR3 loop is CASSYPLGLAGVRDTQYF. CDR3 DNA sequence: TGTGCCAGCAGCTATCCTCTCGGACTAGCGGGAGTTAGAGATACGCAGTATTTT.

The chain recombines TRBV9 with TRBJ2-1; 9 bases align to TRBD1. This CDR3 contains 14 residues. Germline V gene data show CDR1 as SGDLS and CDR2 as YYNGEE. V shed 3 bases, J shed 7 bases, and the junction held 5 bases outside the gene matches. The CDR3 reads CASSADRGRNEQFF. CDR3 DNA sequence: TGTGCCAGCAGCGCCGACAGGGGGAGGAATGAGCAGTTCTTC.

This chain connects TRBV7-8 to TRBJ2-5; 8 positions agree with TRBD2. This CDR3 region has 13 residues. The V and J ends lost 5 bases and 4 bases, in that order; junction bases with no gene match: 3. The germline V gene has CDR1 SGHVS and CDR2 FQNEAQ. The DNA of the CDR3 is TGTGCCAGCAGCCTCGGACTAGCAGAGACCCAGTACTTC. Translated, it gives CASSLGLAETQYF.

The chain is built from TRBV27 and TRBJ1-3; D perhaps matches TRBD1 (6 bases). V lost 2 bases and J lost 0, with 17 bases in between. This CDR3 comprises 18 residues. Per the germline V gene, CDR1 is MNHEY and CDR2 is SMNVEV (reference sequence). The CDR3 DNA is TGTGCCAGCAGTTTAAGGGCTGGGGGCTCGAGCTCTGGAAACACCATATATTTT. Its protein is CASSLRAGGSSSGNTIYF.

This chain links TRBV6-6 with TRBJ1-5; TRBD1 agrees at 7 bases. The CDR3 consists of 15 residues. Trimming removed 6 bases from V and 3 bases from J; junction bases left unmatched: 8. Germline CDR1 and CDR2: MNHNY and SVGAGI (reference sequence). CDR3 DNA sequence: TGTGCCAGCAGGTCCGGGACAGCCTACAATCAGCCCCAGCATTTT. It codes for CASRSGTAYNQPQHF.

V usage is TRBV5-1 and J usage is TRBJ1-2; no reliable D call. There are 15 residues in the CDR3. Germline CDR1 SGHRS, CDR2 YFSETQ. Trimming removed 3 bases from V and 6 bases from J, with 18 bases in between. CDR3 DNA sequence: TGCGCCAGCAGCTGGACCGGCGGGAGGGAAGATGGCTACACCTTC. Its translation is CASSWTGGREDGYTF.

J is TRBJ2-3 and V is TRBV7-2; D not resolved. V was pared by 5 bases and J by 4 bases, with 7 bases between. This CDR3 has 12 residues. From germline, CDR1 is SGHTA and CDR2 FQGNSA. The chain's CDR3 is CASSRRSDTQYF. As DNA, the CDR3 is TGTGCCAGCAGCCGCAGGTCAGATACGCAGTATTTT.

The rearrangement uses TRBV4-2 and TRBJ2-2; 13 positions agree with TRBD2. The CDR3 sequence is 21 residues long. V was clipped by 4 bases and J by 2 bases; unmatched bases: 16. The germline V gene has CDR1 LGHNA and CDR2 YNFKEQ. CDR3 sequence: CASSPLAGTSGIRTNTGELFF. CDR3 sequence (DNA): TGTGCCAGCAGCCCCCTCGCGGGGACTAGCGGGATCAGAACCAACACCGGGGAGCTGTTTTTT.

The chain combines TRBV2 with TRBJ2-6, with D perhaps matching TRBD1 (6 bases). This CDR3 comprises 15 residues. Per germline, CDR1 SNHLY and CDR2 FYNNEI. The germline V and J ends were trimmed by 6 bases and 0 bases, with 9 bases remaining between them. CDR3 region: CASRTGRSGANVLTF. CDR3 nucleotides: TGTGCCAGCAGGACAGGTCGCTCTGGGGCCAACGTCCTGACTTTC.

The rearrangement uses TRBV6-5 and TRBJ2-7; 8 bases are a match to TRBD1. Looked up from germline, CDR1 is MNHEY and CDR2 is SVGAGI. This CDR3 contains 13 residues. V was clipped by 6 bases and J by 1 base; unmatched bases: 2. The chain's CDR3 is CASRGTGSYEQYF. In DNA form, the CDR3 reads TGTGCCAGCAGAGGGACAGGTTCCTACGAGCAGTACTTC.

As to this clone: Within the sample, other DNA sequences also encode this same CDR3. Here the CDR3 reads CASSLDSYGYTF. The CDR3 bases are TGTGCCAGCAGCTTAGATAGCTATGGCTACACCTTC. This chain links TRBV7-2 with TRBJ1-2; unclear D gene. Trimming removed 1 base from V and 4 bases from J, with 4 bases in between. Germline V gives CDR1 SGHTA, CDR2 FQGNSA. CDR3 length: 12 amino acids. The whole variable domain, filled in from reference TRBV7-2 and TRBJ1-2, reads GAGVSQSPSNKVTEKGKDVELRCDPISGHTALYWYRQSLGQGLEFLIYFQGNSAPDKSGLPSDRFSAERTGGSVSTLTIQRTQQEDSAVYLCASSLDSYGYTFGSGTRLTVV.

Here the CDR3 DNA reads TGTGCCAGCAGCCTATTTCAGTGGACACGTTGCAATCAGCCCCAGCATTTT. Translated: CASSLFQWTRCNQPQHF. The chain combines TRBV5-5 with TRBJ1-5; weak D call: TRBD1 (5 bases). The V gene lost 4 bases and the J gene lost 2 bases, with 19 bases spanning the gap. The CDR3 extends over 17 amino acids. The germline V gene has CDR1 SGHKS and CDR2 YYEKEE (reference sequence).

The rearrangement uses TRBV4-3 and TRBJ2-3, with D perhaps matching TRBD1 (6 bases). Germline values: CDR1 LGHNA, CDR2 YSLEER. Trimming left V 0 bases short and J 8 bases short, with 24 bases between. The CDR3 covers 18 residues. The CDR3 sequence is CASSQDLGAESDLGTQYF. The CDR3 DNA follows: TGCGCCAGCAGCCAAGATTTGGGGGCAGAATCAGACCTAGGTACGCAGTATTTT.

V usage is TRBV12-5 and J usage is TRBJ1-3; D remains unclear. Trimming stripped 3 bases from V and 7 bases from J, with 4 bases between. The CDR3 runs to 11 residues. CDR1 is LGHNT and CDR2 is FRNRAP in the germline V gene. CDR3 in amino acids: CASGFYNTIYF. DNA for the CDR3: TGTGCTAGTGGTTTTTATAACACCATATATTTT. The full variable domain, in which reference TRBV12-5 and TRBJ1-3 provide the parts outside the CDR3, is DARVTQTPRHKVTEMGQEVTMRCQPILGHNTVFWYRQTMMQGLELLAYFRNRAPLDDSGMPKDRFSAEMPDATLATLKIQPSEPRDSAVYFCASGFYNTIYFGEGSWLTVV.

This sequence joins TRBV5-6 and TRBJ1-1, with D possibly TRBD1 on 5 matching bases. Germline-derived CDR1 and CDR2 are SGHDT and YYEEEE. Trimming pared 5 bases from V and 1 base from J, leaving 15 bases between. The CDR3 has 15 amino acids. CDR3 amino acids: CASSRRLGGNTEAFF. CDR3 nucleotides: TGTGCCAGCAGTAGGCGACTCGGGGGGAACACTGAAGCTTTCTTT.

V and J are TRBV4-1 and TRBJ2-1; 9 bases map to TRBD2. Per the germline V gene, CDR1 is MGHRA and CDR2 is YSYEKL. Trimming cost V 3 bases and J 8 bases; bases outside gene matches: 11. The CDR3 length is 16 residues. CDR3: CASSHIHSGGGDEQFF. For the CDR3, the DNA is TGCGCCAGCAGCCACATCCATAGCGGGGGAGGGGATGAGCAGTTCTTC.

This clone was seen a single time. The chain combines TRBV5-4 with TRBJ1-2; D ambiguous. The CDR3 contains 13 residues. The germline V gene encodes CDR1 SGHNT and CDR2 YYREEE (reference sequence). V was shortened by 4 bases and J by 6 bases, with 13 bases between the two germline ends. CDR3 amino acids: CASSPGREDGYTF. The CDR3 coding sequence is TGTGCCAGCAGCCCGGGTCGCGAGGATGGCTACACCTTC.

This clone was recorded a few times. The chain joins TRBV7-6 to TRBJ1-3, with 7 bases fitting TRBD1. This CDR3 region has 13 residues. The germline V gene encodes CDR1 SGHVS and CDR2 FNYEAQ. With V trimmed by 5 bases and J by 6 bases, 4 bases remained unmatched. CDR3 DNA sequence: TGTGCCAGCAGCCTCGGACAGGAAAACACCATATATTTT. This codes for CASSLGQENTIYF.